The sequence of this TCR beta chain was determined in a study of vaccination effects on CD4 cells after COVID-19. Findings and limits, study-wide: Clones arising from infection and from vaccination showed marked clonal contraction late after vaccination.

CDR1 is SQVTM and CDR2 is ANQGSEA in the germline V gene. The CDR3 has 13 residues. The V and J ends lost 7 bases and 6 bases, in that order; junction bases with no gene match: 6. ViraFEST used viral peptide pools to expand antigen-specific CD4+ T cells before sequencing. Researchers isolated CD4+ T cells once roughly nine days of culture had elapsed. PCR-confirmed SARS-CoV-2 infection occurred in the person between March and December 2020. Wells each received 1.8 million or so PBMC, cultured with 10 IU/ml IL-2 and about 9.3 ug/ml peptides. It was an HIV-1 Nef peptide pool that made up the negative control culture. Assay: immunoSEQ multiplex PCR; the TCRdb copy retains only in-frame clones and omits some. This table holds approximately 70,000 clones, roughly 73% found once. Remarks on this clone: Its antigen is undetermined.

The chain employs TRBV29-1 and TRBJ2-3, with 11 bases that match TRBD1. The material was CD4+ T cells from PBMCs cultured with HIV peptides, obtained before COVID-19 vaccination. Subset noted: HIV-1 Nef peptide pool negative control/reference culture. The clonotype originates from a human donor who had a prior SARS-CoV-2 infection. CDR3 loop: CSGRDRGRDTQYF. The CDR3, as DNA: TGCAGCGGCCGGGACAGGGGGAGGGATACGCAGTATTTT.